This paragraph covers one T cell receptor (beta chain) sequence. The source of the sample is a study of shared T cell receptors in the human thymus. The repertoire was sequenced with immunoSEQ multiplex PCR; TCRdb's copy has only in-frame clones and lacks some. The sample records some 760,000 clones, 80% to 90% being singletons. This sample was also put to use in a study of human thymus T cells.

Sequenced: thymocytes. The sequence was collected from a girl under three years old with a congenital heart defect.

The CDR3 bases are TGTGCCAGCAGTTACGGGTTTAGCGGGGGATACAATGAGCAGTTCTTC. Protein product: CASSYGFSGGYNEQFF. The chain employs TRBV27 and TRBJ2-1; 9 positions agree with TRBD2. Germline V CDR1 and CDR2: MNHEY, SMNVEV (reference sequence). The CDR3 has 16 residues. The trim removed 4 bases at V and 4 bases at J, leaving 8 bases unmatched.